This TCR beta chain was identified in a study of control samples from healthy donors and cancer patients (TCRdb year 2020). Preparation of the library involved the immunoSEQ multiplex PCR assay. In its TCRdb copy, this immuneACCESS table keeps in-frame sequences only and misses some clones. Where compared with another copy, unresolved V genes explain less than half of these, and the others have no known cause. The sample yields 75,000 to 100,000 clones; roughly 90% were counted once. The top ten clones comprise under 4% of the sample. Remarks on this clone: Which antigen it targets is not known. Base qualities are not provided; no much larger clone lies one nucleotide away. The same CDR3 arises from other DNA sequences in this sample as well.

The V and J ends are trimmed by 1 base and 0 bases, leaving 13 bases between them. The CDR3 covers 16 residues, taking in both the cysteine and the phenylalanine. Only the CDR3 part of the read is kept: 48 bases, read in frame from the first base. CDR1 and CDR2 were assigned from the germline V gene as SGHAT and FQNNGV. The chain uses TRBV11-2 and TRBJ2-7; matching of 6 bases hints at TRBD1 as the D gene. Sequencing was done on a sample of blood. This clonotype was sampled from a human donor in good health. The donor label of this sample is uncertain. Here the CDR3 is given as CASSLGPTGSSYEQYF. DNA sequence: TGTGCCAGCAGCTTAGGCCCCACAGGGAGCTCCTACGAGCAGTACTTC.